Listed below are T cell receptor beta chains from one sample, sequenced in a study of blood T cell repertoires in COVID-19. TCRdb keeps only in-frame clones here, not all; method: immunoSEQ multiplex PCR. Of about 210,000 clones listed, about 91% were seen once; the top ten hold 1% to 1.5%. The sequenced sample was peripheral blood. Receptors originate from a young man with acute or convalescent COVID-19. CDR3s leave out the opening cysteine and the closing phenylalanine or tryptophan.

>TRBJ2-5|TRBV29-1
SVEGGPETQY
>TRBJ2-1|TRBV12-5
ASGYPKRGPYNEQF
>TRBJ2-7|TRBV27
ASSPMRQGSSYEQY
>TRBJ1-5|TRBV9
ASSEGTPYQPQH
>TRBJ2-7|TRBV18
ASSFGQGEVQC
>TRBJ2-3|TRBV6-5
ASSYRDTSTDTQY
>TRBJ2-7|TRBV18
ASSPGTGAKYEQY
>TRBJ1-5|TRBV5-1
ASSMTGGSNQPQH
>TRBJ1-2|TRBV9
ASSVDKGERGYT
>TRBJ1-5|TRBV25-1
ASSTGTNQPQH
>TRBJ2-3|TRBV7-2
ASSPSGTRDAQTQY
>TRBJ2-5|TRBV11-2
ASSLGARQETQY
>TRBJ2-7|TRBV7-9
ASTPTGVLGYEQY
>TRBJ1-2|TRBV28
ASSRPGQGNYGYT
>TRBJ2-2|TRBV6-1
ASSEADRALTGELF
>TRBJ1-1|TRBV7-9
ASSFLPGQGNTEAF
>TRBJ2-1|TRBV7-3
ASSLIVAHEQF
>TRBJ1-5|TRBV6-2/TRBV6-3
ASSYSLGGAEFNQPQH
>TRBJ1-6|TRBV6-5
ASSYEVGATLH
>TRBJ2-6|TRBV30
AYRELYSGANVLT
>TRBJ1-1|TRBV19
ASSIEGSGNTEAF
>TRBJ1-2|TRBV4-1
ASSQARGNYGYT
>TRBJ2-2|TRBV10-3
AIKGSMGRIGELF
>TRBJ1-2|TRBV20-1
SAGGGYT